This T cell receptor beta chain was identified in a study of T cells in Graves' hyperthyroidism and ophthalmopathy. This clonotype was counted ten times or more. Its antigen is still unknown. General study points: Within blood appeared most thyroid clonotypes that had expanded above 0.001.

There were TCR beta CDR3 regions amplified from RNA transcripts. An initial round of RT-PCR targeting the TCR CDR3 relied on the HTBI primer set. Each CDR3 protein is one row after TCRdb ran MiXCR on the multiplex PCR reads. This sample has hundreds of thousands of distinct CDR3 sequences, with 15% to 20% found just once. The CDR3 totals 13 residues. Germline values: CDR1 SGDLS, CDR2 YYNGEE. With 5 bases clipped from V and 4 bases from J, the junction kept 4 bases outside the gene matches. The origin of this receptor is a woman aged 45-60 years with Graves' hyperthyroidism that later progressed to Graves' ophthalmopathy. Sequencing was done on a sample of blood. V gene TRBV9 combines with J gene TRBJ1-2; 8 bases match TRBD1. The CDR3 loop is CASSGQGSYGYTF. CDR3 DNA: TGTGCCAGCAGTGGACAGGGCAGCTATGGCTACACCTTC.